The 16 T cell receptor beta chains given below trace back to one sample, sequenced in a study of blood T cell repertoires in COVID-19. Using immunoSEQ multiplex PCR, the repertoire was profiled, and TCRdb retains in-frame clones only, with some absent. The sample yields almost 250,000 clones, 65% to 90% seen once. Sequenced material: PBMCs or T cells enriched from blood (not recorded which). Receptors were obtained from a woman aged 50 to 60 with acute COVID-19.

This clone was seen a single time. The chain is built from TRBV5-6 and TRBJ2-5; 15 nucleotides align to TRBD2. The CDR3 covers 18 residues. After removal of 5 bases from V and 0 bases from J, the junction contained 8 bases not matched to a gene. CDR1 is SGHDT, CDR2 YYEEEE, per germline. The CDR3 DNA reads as TGTGCCAGCAGAGGGGGACTAGCGGGGGGCCCATACCAAGAGACCCAGTACTTC. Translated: CASRGGLAGGPYQETQYF.

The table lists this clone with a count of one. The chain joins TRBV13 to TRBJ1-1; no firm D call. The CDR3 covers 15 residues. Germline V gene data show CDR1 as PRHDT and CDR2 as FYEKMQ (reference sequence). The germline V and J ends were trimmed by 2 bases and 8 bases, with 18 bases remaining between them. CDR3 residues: CASSLKRTPTYEAFF. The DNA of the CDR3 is TGTGCCAGCAGCTTAAAACGAACCCCTACTTACGAAGCTTTCTTT.

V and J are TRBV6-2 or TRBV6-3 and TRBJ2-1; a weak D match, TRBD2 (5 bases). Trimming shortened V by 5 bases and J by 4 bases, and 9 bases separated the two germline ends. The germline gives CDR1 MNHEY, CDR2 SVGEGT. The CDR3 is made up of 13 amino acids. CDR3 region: CASSNRGYNEQFF. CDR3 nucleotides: TGTGCCAGCAGTAACCGGGGATACAATGAGCAGTTCTTC.

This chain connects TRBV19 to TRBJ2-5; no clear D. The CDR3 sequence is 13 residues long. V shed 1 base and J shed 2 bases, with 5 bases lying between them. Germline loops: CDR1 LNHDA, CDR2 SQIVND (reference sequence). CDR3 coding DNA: TGTGCCAGTAGTATAGGCGGACAAGAGACCCAGTACTTC. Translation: CASSIGGQETQYF.

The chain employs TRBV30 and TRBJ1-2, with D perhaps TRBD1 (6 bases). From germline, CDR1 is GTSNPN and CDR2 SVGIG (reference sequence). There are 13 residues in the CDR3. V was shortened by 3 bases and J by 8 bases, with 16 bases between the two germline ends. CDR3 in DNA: TGTGCCTGGAGCCCACAGGGCCGAGGAGGCTACACCTTC. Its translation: CAWSPQGRGGYTF. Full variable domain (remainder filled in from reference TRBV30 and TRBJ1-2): SQTIHQWPATLVQPVGSPLSLECTVEGTSNPNLYWYRQAAGRGLQLLFYSVGIGQISSEVPQNLSASRPQDRQFILSSKKLLLSDSGFYLCAWSPQGRGGYTFGSGTRLTVV.

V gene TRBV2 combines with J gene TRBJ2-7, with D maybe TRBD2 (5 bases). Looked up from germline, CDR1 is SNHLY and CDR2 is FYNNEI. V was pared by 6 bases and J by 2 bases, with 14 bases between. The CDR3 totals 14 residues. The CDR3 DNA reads TGTGCCAGCAGGGTCTCGGGATACCCCTACGAGCAGTACTTC. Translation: CASRVSGYPYEQYF. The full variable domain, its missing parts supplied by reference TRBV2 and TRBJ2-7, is EPEVTQTPSHQVTQMGQEVILRCVPISNHLYFYWYRQILGQKVEFLVSFYNNEISEKSEIFDDQFSVERPDGSNFTLKIRSTKLEDSAMYFCASRVSGYPYEQYFGPGTRLTVT.

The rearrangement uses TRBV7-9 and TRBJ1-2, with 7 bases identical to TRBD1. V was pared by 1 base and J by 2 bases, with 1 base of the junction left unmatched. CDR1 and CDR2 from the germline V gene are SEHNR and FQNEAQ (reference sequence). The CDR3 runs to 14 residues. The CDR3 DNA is TGTGCCAGCAGCTTAGGACAGGGAAACTATGGCTACACCTTC. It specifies CASSLGQGNYGYTF.

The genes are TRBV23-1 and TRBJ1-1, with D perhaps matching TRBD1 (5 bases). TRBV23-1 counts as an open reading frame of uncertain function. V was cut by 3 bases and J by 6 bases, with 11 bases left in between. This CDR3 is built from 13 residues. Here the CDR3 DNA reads TGCGCCAGCAGTCATGGCGGGGACGCTGAAGCTTTCTTT. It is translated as CASSHGGDAEAFF.

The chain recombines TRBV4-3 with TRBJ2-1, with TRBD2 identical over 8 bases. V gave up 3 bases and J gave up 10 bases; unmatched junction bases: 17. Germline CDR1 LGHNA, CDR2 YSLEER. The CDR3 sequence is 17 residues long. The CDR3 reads CASSHSNLGTSLKEQFF. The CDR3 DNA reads TGCGCCAGCAGCCATTCAAACCTGGGGACTAGTCTAAAGGAGCAGTTCTTC.

CDR3: CASSYFSAGELFF. For the CDR3, the DNA is TGTGCCAGCAGTTACTTCAGCGCCGGGGAGCTGTTTTTT. This chain connects TRBV6-5 to TRBJ2-2; D is undetermined. CDR3 size: 13 residues. Trimming shortened V by 1 base and J by 6 bases, and 6 bases separated the two germline ends. The V gene's germline CDR1 is MNHEY and CDR2 SVGAGI.

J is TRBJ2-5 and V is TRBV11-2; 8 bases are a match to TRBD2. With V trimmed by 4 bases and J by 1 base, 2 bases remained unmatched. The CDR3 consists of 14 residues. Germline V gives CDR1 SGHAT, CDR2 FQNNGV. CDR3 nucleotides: TGTGCCAGCAGCTCAGGGACTAGCCAAGAGACCCAGTACTTC. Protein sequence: CASSSGTSQETQYF.

As DNA, the CDR3 is TGTGCCAGCAGCTTGGGAGTCCTAAACCGGACTGAAGCTTTCTTT. Amino acids: CASSLGVLNRTEAFF. The V gene is TRBV5-4, the J gene TRBJ1-1; D call uncertain. The CDR3 sequence is 15 residues long. The V gene lost 0 bases and the J gene lost 5 bases, with 14 bases spanning the gap. Germline lookup yields CDR1 SGHNT and CDR2 YYREEE (reference sequence). Full variable domain (outside the CDR3, taken from reference TRBV5-4 and TRBJ1-1): ETGVTQSPTHLIKTRGQQVTLRCSSQSGHNTVSWYQQALGQGPQFIFQYYREEENGRGNFPPRFSGLQFPNYSSELNVNALELDDSALYLCASSLGVLNRTEAFFGQGTRLTVV.

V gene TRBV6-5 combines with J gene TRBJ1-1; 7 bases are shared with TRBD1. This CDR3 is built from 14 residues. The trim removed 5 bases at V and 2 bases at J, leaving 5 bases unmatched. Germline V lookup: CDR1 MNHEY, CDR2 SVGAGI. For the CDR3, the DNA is TGTGCCAGCAGTCACCGGGACAGAAACACTGAAGCTTTCTTT. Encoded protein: CASSHRDRNTEAFF.

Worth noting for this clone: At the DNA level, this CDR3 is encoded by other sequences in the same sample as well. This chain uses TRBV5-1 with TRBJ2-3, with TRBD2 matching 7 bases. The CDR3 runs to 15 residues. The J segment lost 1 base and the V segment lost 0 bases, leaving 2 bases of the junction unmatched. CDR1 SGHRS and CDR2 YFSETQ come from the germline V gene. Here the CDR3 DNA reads TGCGCCAGCAGCTTGGCCAGCGGGGGCACAGATACGCAGTATTTT. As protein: CASSLASGGTDTQYF.

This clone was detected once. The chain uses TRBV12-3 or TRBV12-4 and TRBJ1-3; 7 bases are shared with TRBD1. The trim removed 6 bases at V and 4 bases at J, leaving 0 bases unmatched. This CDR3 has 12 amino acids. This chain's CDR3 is CASRDRGNTIYF. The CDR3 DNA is TGTGCCAGCAGGGACAGGGGAAACACCATATATTTT.

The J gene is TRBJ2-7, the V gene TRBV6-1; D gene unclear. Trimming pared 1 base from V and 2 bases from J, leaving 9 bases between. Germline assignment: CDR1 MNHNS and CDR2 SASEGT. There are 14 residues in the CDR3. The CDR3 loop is CASSEVGHPYEQYF. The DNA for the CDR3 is TGTGCCAGCAGTGAAGTGGGCCACCCCTACGAGCAGTACTTC.